The clone carrying this TCR beta chain was seen a handful of times. The antigen is unknown. Between the trimmed V and J ends, which lost 8 bases and 0 bases, there was a span of 11 bases. In germline, CDR1 is LNHDA, CDR2 SQIVND (reference sequence). The CDR3 totals 13 residues. This sample was taken from a study of cytomegalovirus exposure and HLA in healthy donors. Overall study context: Caucasian-associated ancestry cluster membership applied to 75% to 85% of approximately 420 genotyped donors. The study, taken as a whole, reports: Equally common other TCR beta chains were less clonally expanded than HLA-associated ones, a later analysis found.

The PCR contained 60 Vbeta and 13 Jbeta primers. TCRdb's copy holds only in-frame clones and misses some; the assay was immunoSEQ multiplex PCR. The data hold some 180,000 clones, with about 13% observed a single time. The source material was PBMCs. The clonotype originates from a man aged 45-60 years in good health and CMV-seropositive. V gene TRBV19 combines with J gene TRBJ2-7; unclear D gene. Written as DNA, the CDR3 is TGTGCCAGTCAGGCAGTAAGCTCCTACGAGCAGTACTTC. It encodes CASQAVSSYEQYF.